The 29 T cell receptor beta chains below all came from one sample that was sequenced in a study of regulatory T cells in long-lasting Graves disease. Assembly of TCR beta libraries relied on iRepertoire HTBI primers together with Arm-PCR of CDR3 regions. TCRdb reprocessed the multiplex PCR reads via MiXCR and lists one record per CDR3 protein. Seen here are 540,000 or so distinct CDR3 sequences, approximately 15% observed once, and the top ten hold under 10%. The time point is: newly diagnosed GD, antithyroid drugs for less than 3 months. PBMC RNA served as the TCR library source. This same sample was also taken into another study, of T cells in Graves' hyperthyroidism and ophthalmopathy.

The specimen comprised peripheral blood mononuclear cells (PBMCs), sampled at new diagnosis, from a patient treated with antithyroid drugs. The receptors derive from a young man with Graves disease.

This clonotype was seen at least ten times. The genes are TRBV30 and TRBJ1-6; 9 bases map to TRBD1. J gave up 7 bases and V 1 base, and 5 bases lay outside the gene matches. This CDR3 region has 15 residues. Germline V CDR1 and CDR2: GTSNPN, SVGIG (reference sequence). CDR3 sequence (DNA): TGTGCCTGGAGTGCGTCCGGGACAGGGAATTCACCCCTCCACTTT. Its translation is CAWSASGTGNSPLHF.

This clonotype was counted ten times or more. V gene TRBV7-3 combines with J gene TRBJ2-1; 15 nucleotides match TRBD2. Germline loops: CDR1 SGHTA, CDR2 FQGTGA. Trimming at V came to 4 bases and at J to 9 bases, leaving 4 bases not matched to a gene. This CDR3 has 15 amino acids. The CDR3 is CASSSGTSGRSEQFF. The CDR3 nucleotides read TGTGCCAGCAGCTCCGGGACTAGCGGGAGGAGTGAGCAGTTCTTC.

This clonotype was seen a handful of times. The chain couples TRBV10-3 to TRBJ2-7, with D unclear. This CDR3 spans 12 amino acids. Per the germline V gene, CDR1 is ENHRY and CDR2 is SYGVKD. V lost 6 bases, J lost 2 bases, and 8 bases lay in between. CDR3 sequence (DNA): TGTGCCATCAGCCCCGAGACCTACGAGCAGTACTTC. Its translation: CAISPETYEQYF.

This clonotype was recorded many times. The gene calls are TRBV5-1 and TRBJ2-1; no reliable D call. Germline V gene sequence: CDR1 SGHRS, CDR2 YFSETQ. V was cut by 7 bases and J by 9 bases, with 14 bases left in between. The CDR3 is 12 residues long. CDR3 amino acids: CASSDGLGEQFF. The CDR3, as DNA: TGCGCCAGCTCGGACGGGCTTGGTGAGCAGTTCTTC.

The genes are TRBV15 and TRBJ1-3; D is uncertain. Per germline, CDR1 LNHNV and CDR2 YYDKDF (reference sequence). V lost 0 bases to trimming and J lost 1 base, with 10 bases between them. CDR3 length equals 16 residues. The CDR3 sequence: CATSRDQERSGNTIYF. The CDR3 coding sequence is TGTGCCACCAGCAGAGATCAAGAAAGATCTGGAAACACCATATATTTT.

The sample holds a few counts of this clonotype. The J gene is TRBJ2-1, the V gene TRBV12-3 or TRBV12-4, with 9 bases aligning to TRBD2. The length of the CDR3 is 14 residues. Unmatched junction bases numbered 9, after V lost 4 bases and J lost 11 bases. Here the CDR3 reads CASSSGLASSKQFF. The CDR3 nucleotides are TGTGCCAGCAGTTCGGGACTAGCCTCCAGCAAGCAGTTCTTC.

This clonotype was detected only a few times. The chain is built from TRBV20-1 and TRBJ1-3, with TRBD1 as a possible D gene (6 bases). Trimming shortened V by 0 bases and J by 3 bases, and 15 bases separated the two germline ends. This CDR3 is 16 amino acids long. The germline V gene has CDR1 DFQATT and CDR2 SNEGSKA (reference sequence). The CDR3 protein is CSARDGQGLFGNTIYF. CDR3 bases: TGCAGTGCTAGAGATGGGCAGGGGTTATTTGGAAACACCATATATTTT.

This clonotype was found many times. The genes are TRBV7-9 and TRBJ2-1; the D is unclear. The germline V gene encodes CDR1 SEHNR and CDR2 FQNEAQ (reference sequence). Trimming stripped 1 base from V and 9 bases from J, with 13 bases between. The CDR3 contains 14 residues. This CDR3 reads CASSLEGSRSEQFF. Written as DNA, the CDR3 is TGTGCCAGCAGCTTAGAGGGTAGCAGGAGTGAGCAGTTCTTC.

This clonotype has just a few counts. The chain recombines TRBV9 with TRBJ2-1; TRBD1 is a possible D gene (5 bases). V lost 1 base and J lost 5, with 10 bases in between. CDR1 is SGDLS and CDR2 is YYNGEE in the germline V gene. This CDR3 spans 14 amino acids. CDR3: CASSVSPGNNEQFF. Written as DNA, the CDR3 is TGTGCCAGCAGCGTAAGTCCAGGGAACAATGAGCAGTTCTTC.

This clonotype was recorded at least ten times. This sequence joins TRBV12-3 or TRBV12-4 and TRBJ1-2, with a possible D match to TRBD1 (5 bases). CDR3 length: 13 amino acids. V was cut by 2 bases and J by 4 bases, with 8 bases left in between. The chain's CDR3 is CASSLRQLYGYTF. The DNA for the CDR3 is TGTGCCAGCAGTTTAAGACAGCTCTATGGCTACACCTTC.

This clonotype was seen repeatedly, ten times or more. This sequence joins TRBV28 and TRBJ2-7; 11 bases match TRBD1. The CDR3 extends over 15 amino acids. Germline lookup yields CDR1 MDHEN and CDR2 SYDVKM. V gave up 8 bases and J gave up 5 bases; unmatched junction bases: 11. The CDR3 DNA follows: TGTGCCAGCCCACCTAAGGACAGGGGGCTTCACGAGCAGTACTTC. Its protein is CASPPKDRGLHEQYF.

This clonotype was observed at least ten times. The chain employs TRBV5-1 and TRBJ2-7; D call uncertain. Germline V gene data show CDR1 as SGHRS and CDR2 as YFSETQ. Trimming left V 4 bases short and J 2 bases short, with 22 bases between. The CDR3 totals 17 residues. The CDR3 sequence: CASSPGPDNRSPYEQYF. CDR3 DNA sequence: TGCGCCAGCAGCCCCGGGCCCGATAATAGGAGTCCCTACGAGCAGTACTTC.

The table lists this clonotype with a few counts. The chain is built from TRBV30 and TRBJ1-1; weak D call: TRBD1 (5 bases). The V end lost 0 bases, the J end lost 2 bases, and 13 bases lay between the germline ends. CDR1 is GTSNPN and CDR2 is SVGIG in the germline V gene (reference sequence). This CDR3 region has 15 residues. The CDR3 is CAWSVAGTGNTEAFF. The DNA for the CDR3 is TGTGCCTGGAGTGTCGCCGGGACTGGAAACACTGAAGCTTTCTTT. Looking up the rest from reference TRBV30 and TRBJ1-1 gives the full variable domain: SQTIHQWPATLVQPVGSPLSLECTVEGTSNPNLYWYRQAAGRGLQLLFYSVGIGQISSEVPQNLSASRPQDRQFILSSKKLLLSDSGFYLCAWSVAGTGNTEAFFGQGTRLTVV.

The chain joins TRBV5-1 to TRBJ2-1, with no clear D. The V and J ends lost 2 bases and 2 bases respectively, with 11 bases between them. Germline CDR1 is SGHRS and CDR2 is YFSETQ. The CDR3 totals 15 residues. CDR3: CASSLGRVAYNEQFF. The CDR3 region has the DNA TGCGCCAGCAGCTTAGGCCGTGTGGCCTACAATGAGCAGTTCTTC.

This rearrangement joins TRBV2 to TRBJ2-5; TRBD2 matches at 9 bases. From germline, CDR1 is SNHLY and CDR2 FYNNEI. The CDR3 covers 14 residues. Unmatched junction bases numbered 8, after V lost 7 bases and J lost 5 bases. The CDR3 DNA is TGTGCCAGCATTGGCGGGAGGGCCTCGGAGACCCAGTACTTC. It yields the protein CASIGGRASETQYF.

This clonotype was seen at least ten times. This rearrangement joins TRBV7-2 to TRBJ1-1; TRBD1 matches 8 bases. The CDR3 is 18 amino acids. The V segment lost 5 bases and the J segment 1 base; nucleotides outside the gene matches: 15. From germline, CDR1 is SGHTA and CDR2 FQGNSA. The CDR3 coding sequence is TGTGCCAGCAGCCAGTGGAGGACAGGGCCAGTCGGGAACACTGAAGCTTTCTTT. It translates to CASSQWRTGPVGNTEAFF.

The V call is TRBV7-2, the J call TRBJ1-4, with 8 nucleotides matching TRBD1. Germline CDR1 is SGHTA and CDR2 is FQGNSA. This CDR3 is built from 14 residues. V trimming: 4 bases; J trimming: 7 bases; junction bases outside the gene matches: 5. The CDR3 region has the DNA TGTGCCAGCAGCTCTCCGGGACAGGCTGAAAAACTGTTTTTT. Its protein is CASSSPGQAEKLFF.

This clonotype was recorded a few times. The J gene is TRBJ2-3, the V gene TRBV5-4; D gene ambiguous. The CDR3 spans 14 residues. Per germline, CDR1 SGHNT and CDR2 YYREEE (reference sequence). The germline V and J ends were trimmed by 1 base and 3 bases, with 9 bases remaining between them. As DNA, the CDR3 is TGTGCCAGCAGCTTGAGTTCCCGGACAGATACGCAGTATTTT. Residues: CASSLSSRTDTQYF.

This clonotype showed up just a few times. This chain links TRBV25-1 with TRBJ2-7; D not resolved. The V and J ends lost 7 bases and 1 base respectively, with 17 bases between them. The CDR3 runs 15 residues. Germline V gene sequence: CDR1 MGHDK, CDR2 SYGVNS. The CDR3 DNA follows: TGTGCCAGCACTGACCTAAGGTCTGGGTCCTACGAGCAGTACTTC. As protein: CASTDLRSGSYEQYF.

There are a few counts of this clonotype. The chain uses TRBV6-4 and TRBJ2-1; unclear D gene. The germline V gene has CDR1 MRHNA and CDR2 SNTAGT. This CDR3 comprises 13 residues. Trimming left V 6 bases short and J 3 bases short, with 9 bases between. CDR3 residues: CASSSTHYNEQFF. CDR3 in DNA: TGTGCCAGCAGCTCGACACACTACAATGAGCAGTTCTTC.

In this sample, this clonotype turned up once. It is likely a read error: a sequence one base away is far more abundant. The CDR3 sequence: CASSSGTSGSNNEQFF. In DNA, the CDR3 is TGTGCCAGCAGCTCCGGGACTAGCGGGAGTAACAATGAGCAGTTCTTC. J is TRBJ2-1 and V is TRBV12-3 or TRBV12-4; the match to TRBD2 covers 14 bases. This CDR3 has 16 residues. Unmatched junction bases numbered 6, after V lost 6 bases and J lost 5 bases.

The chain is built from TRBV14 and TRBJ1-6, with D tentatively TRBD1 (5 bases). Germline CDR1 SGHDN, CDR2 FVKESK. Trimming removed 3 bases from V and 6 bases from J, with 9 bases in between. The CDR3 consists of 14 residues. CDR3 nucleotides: TGTGCCAGCAGCCAGGGACTGGTTAATTCACCCCTCCACTTT. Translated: CASSQGLVNSPLHF.

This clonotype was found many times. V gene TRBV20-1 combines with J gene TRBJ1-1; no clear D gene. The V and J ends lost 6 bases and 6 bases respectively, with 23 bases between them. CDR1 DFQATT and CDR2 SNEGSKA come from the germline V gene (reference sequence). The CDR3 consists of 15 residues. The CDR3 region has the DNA TGCAGTGCCAATCGCCCGGAGCCTGGGGTATCTGAAGCTTTCTTT. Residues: CSANRPEPGVSEAFF.

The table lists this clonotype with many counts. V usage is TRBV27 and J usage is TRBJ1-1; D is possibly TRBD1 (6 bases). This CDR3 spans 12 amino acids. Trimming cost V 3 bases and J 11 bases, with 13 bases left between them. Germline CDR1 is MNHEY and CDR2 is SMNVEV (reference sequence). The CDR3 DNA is TGTGCCAGCAGTTTCACCCCGCAGGGGGCTTTCTTT. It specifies CASSFTPQGAFF.

The CDR3 here is CASSPTGGSSNTEAFF. The CDR3 DNA follows: TGCGCCAGCAGCCCTACAGGGGGTTCATCGAACACTGAAGCTTTCTTT. The chain links TRBV5-1 to TRBJ1-1; the match to TRBD1 covers 8 bases. The CDR3 has 16 residues. Trimming removed 4 bases from V and 1 base from J; junction bases left unmatched: 9. Germline-derived CDR1 and CDR2 are SGHRS and YFSETQ.

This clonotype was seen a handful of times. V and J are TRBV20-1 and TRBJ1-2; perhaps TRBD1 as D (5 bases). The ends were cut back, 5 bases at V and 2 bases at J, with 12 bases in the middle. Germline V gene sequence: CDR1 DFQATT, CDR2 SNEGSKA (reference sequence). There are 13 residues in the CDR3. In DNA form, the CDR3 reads TGCAGTGCTCGACAGCTATTAAACTATGGCTACACCTTC. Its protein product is CSARQLLNYGYTF.

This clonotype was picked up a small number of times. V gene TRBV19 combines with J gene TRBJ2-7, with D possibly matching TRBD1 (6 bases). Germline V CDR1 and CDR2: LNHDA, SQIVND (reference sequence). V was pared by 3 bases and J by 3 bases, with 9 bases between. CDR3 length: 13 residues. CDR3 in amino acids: CASSMGHLYEQYF. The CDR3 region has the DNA TGTGCCAGTAGTATGGGACACCTCTACGAGCAGTACTTC.

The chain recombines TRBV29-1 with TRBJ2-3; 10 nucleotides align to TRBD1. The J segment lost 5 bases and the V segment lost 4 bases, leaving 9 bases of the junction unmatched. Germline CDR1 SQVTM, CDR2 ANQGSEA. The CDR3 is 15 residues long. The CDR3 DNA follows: TGCAGCGTTGTTGGACAGGGGGAGAGTGTAGATACGCAGTATTTT. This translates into CSVVGQGESVDTQYF.

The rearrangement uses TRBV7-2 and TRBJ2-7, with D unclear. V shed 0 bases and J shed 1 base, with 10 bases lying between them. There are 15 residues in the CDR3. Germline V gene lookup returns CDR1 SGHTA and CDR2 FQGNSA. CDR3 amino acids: CASSLAKSVSYEQYF. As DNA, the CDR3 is TGTGCCAGCAGCTTAGCGAAGTCAGTTTCCTACGAGCAGTACTTC.